The subject of this entry is one T cell receptor (beta chain). Its antigen is as yet unknown. These data belong to a study of cytomegalovirus exposure and HLA in healthy donors. Study-wide results and caveats: Sequencing likely generated an artifact that appeared as a cluster of highly shared sequence variants.

PCR involved 60 Vbeta and 13 Jbeta primers. Sequencing used immunoSEQ multiplex PCR; TCRdb keeps in-frame clones, though not all of them. The table for this sample gives around 160,000 clones. From germline, CDR1 is MNHEY and CDR2 SMNVEV (reference sequence). Trimming pared 5 bases from V and 0 bases from J, leaving 23 bases between. The CDR3 covers 20 residues. This TCR was sampled from a woman aged 50 to 60 in good health and CMV-seronegative. Material: PBMCs. The chain couples TRBV27 to TRBJ2-6; D is possibly TRBD2 (6 bases). CDR3 protein: CASSLILGGKGLSGANVLTF. DNA for the CDR3: TGTGCCAGCAGTCTCATTCTAGGCGGGAAAGGGCTCTCTGGGGCCAACGTCCTGACTTTC.